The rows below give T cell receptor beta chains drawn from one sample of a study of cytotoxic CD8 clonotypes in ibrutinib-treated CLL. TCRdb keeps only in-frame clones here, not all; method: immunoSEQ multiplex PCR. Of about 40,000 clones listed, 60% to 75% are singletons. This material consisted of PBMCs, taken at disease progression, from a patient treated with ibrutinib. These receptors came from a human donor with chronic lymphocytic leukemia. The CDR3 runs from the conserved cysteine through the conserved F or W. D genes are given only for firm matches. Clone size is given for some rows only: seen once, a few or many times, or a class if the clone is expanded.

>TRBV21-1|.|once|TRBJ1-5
TGTGCCAGCCCAATTCCAGGGGCGCGCAATCAGCCCCAGCATTTT
CASPIPGARNQPQHF
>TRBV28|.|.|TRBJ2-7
TGTGCCAGCAGTTCAGGGGGGAACTACGAGCAGTACTTC
CASSSGGNYEQYF
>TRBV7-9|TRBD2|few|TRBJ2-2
TGTGCCAGCAGCTCCAACCTAGCGGGGGGTCACACCGGGGAGCTGTTTTTT
CASSSNLAGGHTGELFF
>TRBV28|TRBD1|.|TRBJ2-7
TGTGCCAGCAGTCTTCCCCAGGACAGGGTTTGGGCCTACGAGCAGTACTTC
CASSLPQDRVWAYEQYF
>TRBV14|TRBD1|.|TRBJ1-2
TGTGCCAGCAGCCGGGACAGGGTCGTAGGCTACACCTTC
CASSRDRVVGYTF
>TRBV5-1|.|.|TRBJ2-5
TGCGCCAGCAGCTTGGGTGGGAGAGAGACCCAGTACTTC
CASSLGGRETQYF
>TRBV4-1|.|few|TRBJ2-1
TGCGCCAGCAGCCAAGAAGGTGGTAGCGCACTATACAATGAGCAGTTCTTC
CASSQEGGSALYNEQFF
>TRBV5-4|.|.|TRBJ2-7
TGTGCCAGCAGCTTGGATGTCAGATCCTACGAGCAGTACTTC
CASSLDVRSYEQYF
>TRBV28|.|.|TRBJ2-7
TGTGCCAGCAACATCGGAGGACGCGAGCAGTACTTC
CASNIGGREQYF
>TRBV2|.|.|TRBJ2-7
TGTGCCAGCAGGTGGTCCGCCCACGAGCAGTACTTC
CASRWSAHEQYF
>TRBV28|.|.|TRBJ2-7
TGTGCCAGCAGTCCAGGGACTGCCACCTACGAGCAGTACTTC
CASSPGTATYEQYF
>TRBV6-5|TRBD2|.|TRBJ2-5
TGTGCCAGCAGCTTCTCGGGACTGGGGGGGGAGACCCAGTACTTC
CASSFSGLGGETQYF
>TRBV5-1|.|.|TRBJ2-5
TGCGCCAGCAGCGAGGGGACCGGGAAAGAGACCCAGTACTTC
CASSEGTGKETQYF
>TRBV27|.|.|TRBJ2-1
TGTGCCAGCAGTCCACTCATGGGCCCCTACAATGAGCAGTTCTTC
CASSPLMGPYNEQFF
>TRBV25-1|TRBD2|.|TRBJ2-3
TGTGCCAGCAGTGCCGGGACTAGCGGGGGACCAGATACGCAGTATTTT
CASSAGTSGGPDTQYF
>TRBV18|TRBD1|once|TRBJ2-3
TGTGCCAGCTCACCCCGGCTGACAGGGGCCACCCTCACAGATACGCAGTATTTT
CASSPRLTGATLTDTQYF
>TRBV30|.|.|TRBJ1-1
TGTGCCTGGAGCCGAACACTATCTGAAGCTTTCTTT
CAWSRTLSEAFF
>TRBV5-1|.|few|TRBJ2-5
TGCGCCAGCAGCTTGTCGTCCCAAGAGACCCAGTACTTC
CASSLSSQETQYF
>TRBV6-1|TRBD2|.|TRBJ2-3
TGTGCCAGCAGTGAACTAGCGGGAGCAGATACGCAGTATTTT
CASSELAGADTQYF
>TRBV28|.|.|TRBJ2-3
TGTGCCAGCAACGACTGGGACGGAGATACGCAGTATTTT
CASNDWDGDTQYF
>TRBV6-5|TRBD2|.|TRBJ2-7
TGTGCCAGCAGTTACACTAGCGGGAGCTCCTACGAGCAGTACTTC
CASSYTSGSSYEQYF
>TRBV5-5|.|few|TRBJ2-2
TGTGCCAGCCGGCCATCAACCGGGGAGCTGTTTTTT
CASRPSTGELFF
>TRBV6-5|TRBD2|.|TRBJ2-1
TGTGCCAGCAGTTACTCAAACGGGGGGTACAATGAGCAGTTCTTC
CASSYSNGGYNEQFF
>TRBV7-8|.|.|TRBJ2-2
TGTGCCAGCAGCTTAGCGAAAGAAAGTATCAAAAGAAGAACCGGGGAGCTGTTTTTT
CASSLAKESIKRRTGELFF
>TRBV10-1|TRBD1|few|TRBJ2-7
TGCGCCAGCGGCCTACAGGGGTCCGGCGAGCAGTACTTC
CASGLQGSGEQYF
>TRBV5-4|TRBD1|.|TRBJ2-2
TGTGCCAGCAGCTTTCAAGGGGGCCCCGGGGAGCTGTTTTTT
CASSFQGGPGELFF
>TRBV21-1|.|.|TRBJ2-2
TGTGCCAGCACCACCGACAGGGTTACCGGGGAGCTGTTTTTT
CASTTDRVTGELFF
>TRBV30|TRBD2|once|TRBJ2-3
TGTGCCTGGAGCCTAGCTAGCGGGGGGTCTAGCACAGATACGCAGTATTTT
CAWSLASGGSSTDTQYF
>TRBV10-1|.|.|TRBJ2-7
TGCGCCAGCAGTGAGTCTGGACAGTCCTACGAGCAGTACTTC
CASSESGQSYEQYF
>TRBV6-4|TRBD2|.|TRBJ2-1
TGTGCCAGCAGTGACTCTAGCGGGTCCTACAATGAGCAGTTCTTC
CASSDSSGSYNEQFF
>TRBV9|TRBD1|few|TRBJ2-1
TGTGCCAGCAGCGTTAGGACAGGGCAATCGGGAGAGCAGTTCTTC
CASSVRTGQSGEQFF
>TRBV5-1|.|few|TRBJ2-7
TGCGCCAGCAGCTTGATGGCAGATCAAGAGCAGTACTTC
CASSLMADQEQYF
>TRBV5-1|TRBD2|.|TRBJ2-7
TGCGCCAGCAGCACCGGACCGGGGGGCGAGCAGTACTTC
CASSTGPGGEQYF